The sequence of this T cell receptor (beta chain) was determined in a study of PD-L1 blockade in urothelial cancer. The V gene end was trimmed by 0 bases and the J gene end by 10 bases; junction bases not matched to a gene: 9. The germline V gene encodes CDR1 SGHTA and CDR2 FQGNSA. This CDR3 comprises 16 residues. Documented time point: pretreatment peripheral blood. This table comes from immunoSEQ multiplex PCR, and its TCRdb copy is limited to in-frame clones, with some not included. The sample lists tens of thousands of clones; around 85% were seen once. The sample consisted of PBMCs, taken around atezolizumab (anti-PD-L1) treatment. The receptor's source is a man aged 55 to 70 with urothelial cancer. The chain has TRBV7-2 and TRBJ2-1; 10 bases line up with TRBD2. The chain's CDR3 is CASSLAVSGGAWEQFF. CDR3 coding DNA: TGTGCCAGCAGCTTAGCGGTGAGCGGGGGGGCGTGGGAGCAGTTCTTC. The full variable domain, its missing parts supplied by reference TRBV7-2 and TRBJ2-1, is GAGVSQSPSNKVTEKGKDVELRCDPISGHTALYWYRQSLGQGLEFLIYFQGNSAPDKSGLPSDRFSAERTGGSVSTLTIQRTQQEDSAVYLCASSLAVSGGAWEQFFGPGTRLTVL.